This T cell receptor beta chain was profiled in a study of Ad26.COV2.S vaccination and SARS-CoV-2 variants. The wider study: Donor had been placed in the Ad26.COV2.S arm of the COV1001 trial. Into the muscle, Ad26.COV2.S was dosed once or twice, 56 days apart.

CDR3 length: 15 residues. V lost 0 bases to trimming and J lost 2 bases, with 11 bases between them. CDR1 MNHEY and CDR2 SVGAGI come from the germline V gene. In the case of this clone: Its antigen is currently unknown.

Treatment given: 15 to 20 received Ad26.COV2.S at low or high dose, single or two shots; 5 received placebo; per-sample allocation not given. Following the first vaccine or placebo injection, samples were taken on day 63. Recruitment in Boston yielded a donor of adult age, 18-55 years. Study findings and constraints: Vaccine recipients and placebo recipients showed similar non-spike TCR breadth.

TCRdb's table, derived via immunoSEQ multiplex PCR, lists solely in-frame clones and lacks some. The repertoire holds about 680,000 clones, with roughly 90% as singletons. The sequence came from a person aged 18-60 years who received the Ad26.COV2.S COVID-19 vaccine or a placebo. The gene calls are TRBV6-5 and TRBJ2-7; D is unresolved. Source: peripheral blood, taken in a trial of Ad26.COV2.S vaccine versus placebo. The CDR3 spells CASSYSTRVAYEQYF. The CDR3 DNA follows: TGTGCCAGCAGTTACTCGACAAGGGTGGCCTACGAGCAGTACTTC.